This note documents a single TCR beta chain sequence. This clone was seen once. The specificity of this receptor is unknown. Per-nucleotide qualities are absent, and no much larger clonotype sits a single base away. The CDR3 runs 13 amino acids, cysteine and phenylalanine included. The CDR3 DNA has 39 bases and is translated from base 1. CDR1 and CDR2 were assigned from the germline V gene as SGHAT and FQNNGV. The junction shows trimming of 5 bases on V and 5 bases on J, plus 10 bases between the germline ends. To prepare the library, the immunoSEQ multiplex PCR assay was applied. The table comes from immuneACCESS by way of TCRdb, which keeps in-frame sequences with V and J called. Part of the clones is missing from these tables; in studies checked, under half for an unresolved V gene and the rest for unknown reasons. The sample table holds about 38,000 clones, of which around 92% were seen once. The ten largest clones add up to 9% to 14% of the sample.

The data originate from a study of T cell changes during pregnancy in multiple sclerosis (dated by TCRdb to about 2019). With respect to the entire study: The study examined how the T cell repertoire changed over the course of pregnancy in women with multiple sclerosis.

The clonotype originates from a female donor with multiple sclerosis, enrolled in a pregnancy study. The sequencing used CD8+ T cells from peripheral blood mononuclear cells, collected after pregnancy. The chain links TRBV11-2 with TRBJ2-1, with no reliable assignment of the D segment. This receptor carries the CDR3 CASSAPRNNEQFF. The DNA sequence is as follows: TGTGCCAGCAGCGCGCCGAGAAACAATGAGCAGTTCTTC.